Here is one T cell receptor (beta chain) with its context. The antigen remains unidentified. The study profiled TCR beta VDJ and CDR3 using genomic DNA as template. In TCRdb, the reads were re-called with MiXCR into one record per CDR3 protein. Counted here are 160,000 or so distinct CDR3 sequences, roughly half occurring once; the ten biggest clones make up 3.2%. Selection for sequencing was limited to patients who had shown CD8+CD57+ cell expansion by flow cytometry. All patients had severe acquired aplastic anemia. By the time of blood sampling, patients had still received no therapy. This sample is part of a study of CD8+CD57+ T cells in acquired aplastic anemia. Whole-study results and caveats: The study identified under 30 CD8+ CDR3 sequences shared by patients and controls. Patient and control CD8+ Simpson's diversity was not significantly different.

V dropped 4 bases and J dropped 9 bases, with 7 bases sitting between them. Germline CDR1 and CDR2: SGDLS and YYNGEE. This CDR3 comprises 10 residues. The specimen was sorted CD4+, CD8+, or CD8+CD57+ T cells (not recorded which) from PBMCs. This clonotype was sampled from a human donor with aplastic anemia. The chain combines TRBV9 with TRBJ2-5; the D gene could be TRBD1 or TRBD2 (5 bases each). Written as DNA, the CDR3 is TGTGCCAGCAGCCCGGGGCCCCAGTACTTC. This encodes CASSPGPQYF.